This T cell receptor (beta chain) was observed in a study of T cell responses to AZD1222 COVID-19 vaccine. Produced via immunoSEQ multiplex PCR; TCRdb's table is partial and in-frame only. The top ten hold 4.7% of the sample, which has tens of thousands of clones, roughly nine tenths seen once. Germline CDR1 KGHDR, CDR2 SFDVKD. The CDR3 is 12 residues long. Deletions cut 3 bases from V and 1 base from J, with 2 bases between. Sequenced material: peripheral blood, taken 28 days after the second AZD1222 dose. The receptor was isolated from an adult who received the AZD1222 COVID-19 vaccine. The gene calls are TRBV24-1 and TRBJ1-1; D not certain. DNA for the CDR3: TGTGCCACCAGTGATCCGAACACTGAAGCTTTCTTT. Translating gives CATSDPNTEAFF.